The text below deals with one TCR beta chain. Primers used in a second PCR of roughly 6 to 12 cycles were a sample-barcoded 5' primer and a J-beta primer mix. Using its own MiXCR run on the 5' RACE reads, TCRdb lists one record per CDR3 protein. Among about 830,000 distinct CDR3 sequences, around 62% were seen once, and the ten largest hold 28%. The data belong to a study of blood T cells in healthy people across ages. Those donating, healthy Caucasian individuals from Russia, were aged about 6 to 95. The trim removed 3 bases at V and 4 bases at J, leaving 6 bases unmatched. CDR3 length: 14 amino acids. In germline, CDR1 is DFQATT, CDR2 SNEGSKA (reference sequence).

The V call is TRBV20-1, the J call TRBJ1-2; TRBD1 matches at 9 bases. Input material: blood. This receptor was obtained from a man aged 30 to 39 in good health. CDR3 nucleotides: TGCAGTGCTAGTGCCGGGACAGGGTCCTATGGCTACACCTTC. It is translated as CSASAGTGSYGYTF.